This TCR beta chain was sequenced during a study of T-cell reconstitution after alpha-beta-depleted transplantation in children. Library preparation (for TCRbeta) was performed with unique molecular identifiers. Each CDR3 protein gets one entry after TCRdb re-called the PCR reads with MiXCR. This sample carries fewer than 250,000 distinct CDR3 sequences, approximately 17% of them seen once, and the ten largest clones take about 45%. Per germline, CDR1 SGHVS and CDR2 FQNEAQ. Trimming shortened V by 2 bases and J by 7 bases, and 6 bases separated the two germline ends. The CDR3 loop spans 11 amino acids. Findings of the study overall: At the one-year point after transplant, T-cell counts and TCRbeta diversity were found to come mostly from T cells that had been newly produced. Reportedly, roughly two months post-transplant, alpha-beta T cells arose from several hundred expanded graft clones.

Concerning this clonotype itself: The antigen remains unidentified.

This specimen consisted of PBMCs, mostly from graft donor cells, obtained 360 days after TCRalphabeta/CD19-depleted stem cell transplant. The origin of this receptor is a male patient aged 2-15 years who had a stem cell transplant for acute lymphoblastic leukemia, so the T cells may come from the graft donor. The V gene is TRBV7-8, the J gene TRBJ2-7; no clear D. CDR3 region: CASSLLREQYF. In nucleotides, the CDR3 is TGTGCCAGCAGCTTACTTCGGGAGCAGTACTTC.